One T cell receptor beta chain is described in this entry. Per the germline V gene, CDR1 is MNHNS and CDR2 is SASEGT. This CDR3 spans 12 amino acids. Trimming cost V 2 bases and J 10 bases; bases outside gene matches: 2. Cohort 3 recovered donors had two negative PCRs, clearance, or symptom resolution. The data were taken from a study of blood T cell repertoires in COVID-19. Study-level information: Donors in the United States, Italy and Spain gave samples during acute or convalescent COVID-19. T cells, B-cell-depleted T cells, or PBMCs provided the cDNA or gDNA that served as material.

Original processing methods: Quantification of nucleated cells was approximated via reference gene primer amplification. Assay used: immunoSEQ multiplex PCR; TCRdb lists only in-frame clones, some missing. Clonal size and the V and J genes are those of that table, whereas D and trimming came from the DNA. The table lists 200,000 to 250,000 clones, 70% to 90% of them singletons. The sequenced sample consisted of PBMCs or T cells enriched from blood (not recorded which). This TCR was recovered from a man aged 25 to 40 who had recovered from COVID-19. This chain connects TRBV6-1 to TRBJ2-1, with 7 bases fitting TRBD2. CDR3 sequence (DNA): TGTGCCAGCAGTGAAAGGGGAGGGGAGCAGTTCTTC. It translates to CASSERGGEQFF.